The 2 T cell receptor beta chains presented below share a single source sample, sequenced in a study of shared clonotypes between healthy human individuals. TCRdb's table, derived via immunoSEQ multiplex PCR, lists solely in-frame clones and lacks some. The sample includes about 2 million clones, 95% of them seen just once. Material for sequencing was naive CD4+ T cells sorted from blood. The sample's subset: CD45RA+ positively selected. All receptors come from a man aged 18 to 30 in good health.

This sequence joins TRBV5-1 and TRBJ2-7, with D maybe TRBD2 (5 bases). The V gene's germline CDR1 is SGHRS and CDR2 YFSETQ. V lost 3 bases and J 0 bases, leaving 10 bases between the germline ends. This CDR3 spans 14 amino acids. CDR3 sequence (DNA): TGCGCCAGCAGCTCGGACTGGAGCTCCTACGAGCAGTACTTC. Protein sequence: CASSSDWSSYEQYF.

V is TRBV19 and J is TRBJ1-2; tentative D call: TRBD1 (5 bases). CDR1 LNHDA and CDR2 SQIVND come from the germline V gene (reference sequence). The CDR3 is 14 residues long. Trimming removed 4 bases from V and 1 base from J, with 10 bases in between. The CDR3 region is CASSTAGNNYGYTF. The CDR3 bases are TGTGCCAGTAGTACGGCAGGGAATAACTATGGCTACACCTTC.